The text below deals with one T cell receptor (beta chain). Its antigen remains unknown. This entry is derived from a study of shared clonotypes between healthy human individuals. Notes on the study in general: Sharing across four donors was highest in naive CD4 (approximately 5%) and lowest in memory CD8 (roughly 0.4%). All-four-donor shared clonotypes had higher generation probabilities than non-shared clonotypes did.

Clones were read by immunoSEQ multiplex PCR, and TCRdb kept only the in-frame ones, dropping some. The profile shows about 2.4 million clones, approximately 92% of them singletons. In the CD4+ fraction, cells were divided into CD45RA+ naive and CD45RA-negative memory subsets. The CDR3 sequence is 14 residues long. Trimming at V came to 4 bases and at J to 4 bases, leaving 4 bases not matched to a gene. The germline V gene encodes CDR1 MDHEN and CDR2 SYDVKM. What was sequenced was naive CD4+ T cells sorted from blood. As for subset: CD45RA+ positively selected. The chain has TRBV28 and TRBJ1-1; 9 nucleotides match TRBD1. The sequence came from a man aged 18 to 30 in good health. CDR3 loop: CASSSGTGTTEAFF. DNA for the CDR3: TGTGCCAGCAGTTCCGGGACAGGGACCACTGAAGCTTTCTTT.